This is a list of T cell receptor beta chains from one sample in a study of blood T cell repertoires in COVID-19. The table came from immunoSEQ multiplex PCR; TCRdb's copy has only in-frame clones and leaves some out. The profile shows approximately 210,000 clones, around 89% of them singletons. The specimen sequenced was peripheral blood. All receptors derive from a woman aged 35 to 49 with acute or convalescent COVID-19. The CDR3 runs from the conserved cysteine through the conserved F or W. Each record gives: V gene, clone size, D gene, J gene, CDR3 DNA, CDR3 protein. D genes are given only for firm matches. Size is stated for part of the rows, as once, few or many counts, or as a class when the clone is expanded.

TRBV6-5,once,.,TRBJ1-2,TGTGCCAGCAGCCACCTCCCGACAGCCTACACCTTC,CASSHLPTAYTF
TRBV5-1,once,TRBD1,TRBJ2-5,TGCGCCAGCAGCCCCAGACAGGGACAAGAGACCCAGTACTTC,CASSPRQGQETQYF
TRBV5-8,.,TRBD2,TRBJ2-1,TGTGCCAGCAGCCGGACGGGGGGGTACAATGAGCAGTTCTTC,CASSRTGGYNEQFF
TRBV6-1,.,.,TRBJ1-2,TGTGCCAGCAGTGATAGGGGAGGGTACTATGGCTACACCTTC,CASSDRGGYYGYTF
TRBV4-1,.,.,TRBJ1-1,TGCGCCAGCAGCTCCGACTCGGGGGGGACTTGGGGCACTGAAGCTTTCTTT,CASSSDSGGTWGTEAFF
TRBV5-1,.,.,TRBJ2-5,TGCGCCAGCAGGGAGGGCTGGGTAGGGACCCAGTACTTC,CASREGWVGTQYF
TRBV2,.,TRBD2,TRBJ2-5,TGTGCCAGCAGCTTGGCGGGACTAGCCGGAGAGACCCAGTACTTC,CASSLAGLAGETQYF
TRBV9,.,.,TRBJ2-3,TGTGCCAGCAGCGAATGGGACTCCCACACAGATACGCAGTATTTT,CASSEWDSHTDTQYF
TRBV5-6,.,TRBD1,TRBJ1-2,TGTGCCAGCAGCTTGGTGATGGGACAGTACTATGGCTACACCTTC,CASSLVMGQYYGYTF
TRBV9,.,TRBD1,TRBJ2-2,TGTGCCAGCAGCGCGGACCCCAACAGGGGAGCGAACACCGGGGAGCTGTTTTTT,CASSADPNRGANTGELFF
TRBV27,.,TRBD1,TRBJ1-2,TGTGCCAGCAGTTTTAGGGACAGAACCTATGGCTACACCTTC,CASSFRDRTYGYTF
TRBV3-1/TRBV3-2,.,.,TRBJ2-5,TGTGCCAGCAGCCAAGCTCTTTCGAGAGACAGAAAACAAGAGACCCAGTACTTC,CASSQALSRDRKQETQYF
TRBV2,.,.,TRBJ1-2,TGTGCCAGCAGTGGACAATCCTATGGCTACACCTTC,CASSGQSYGYTF
TRBV6-5,.,TRBD1,TRBJ1-6,TGTGCCAGCAGGAAACAGGGGGCCTCTAATTCACCCCTCCACTTT,CASRKQGASNSPLHF
TRBV11-2,.,.,TRBJ2-5,TGTGCCAGCAGCTCCAAAGAGACCCAGTACTTC,CASSSKETQYF
TRBV20-1,once,.,TRBJ1-1,TGCAGTTACCGACAGGCTCCTGAAGCTTTCTTT,CSYRQAPEAFF